This entry lists 14 T cell receptor beta chains sequenced from one sample in a study of T-cell reconstitution after alpha-beta-depleted transplantation in children. Unique molecular identifiers were built into the TCRbeta library. TCRdb reprocessed the PCR reads via MiXCR and lists one record per CDR3 protein. Of more than 400,000 distinct CDR3 sequences in the sample, roughly two fifths are singletons; the top ten hold approximately 25%. The sample was PBMCs, taken before TCRalphabeta/CD19-depleted stem cell transplant. These receptor sequences come from a girl aged 2 to 9 with aplastic anemia, due to receive a stem cell transplant.

This clonotype was picked up a small number of times. The V gene is TRBV5-6, the J gene TRBJ2-7, with 9 bases matching TRBD2. Per the germline V gene, CDR1 is SGHDT and CDR2 is YYEEEE. J gave up 3 bases and V 3 bases, and 7 bases lay outside the gene matches. CDR3 length: 15 residues. The CDR3 spells CASSSPGLASYEQYF. The DNA of the CDR3 is TGTGCCAGCAGCTCCCCGGGACTAGCAAGCTACGAGCAGTACTTC. Filled out from reference TRBV5-6 and TRBJ2-7, the complete variable domain reads DAGVTQSPTHLIKTRGQQVTLRCSPKSGHDTVSWYQQALGQGPQFIFQYYEEEERQRGNFPDRFSGHQFPNYSSELNVNALLLGDSALYLCASSSPGLASYEQYFGPGTRLTVT.

This clonotype was counted only a few times. This chain connects TRBV20-1 to TRBJ1-2; the D gene is possibly TRBD1 (6 bases). Trimming took off 6 bases at V and 3 bases at J, with 14 bases between the two ends. The CDR3 has 13 residues. Germline assignment: CDR1 DFQATT and CDR2 SNEGSKA (reference sequence). The CDR3 nucleotides are TGCAGTGCGAGACTTACAGGGTACTATGGCTACACCTTC. Translated, it gives CSARLTGYYGYTF.

In its sample, this clonotype was seen many times. This sequence joins TRBV20-1 and TRBJ2-1; TRBD2 aligns across 9 bases. The CDR3 runs 16 residues. The junction had 14 bases not matched to a gene; V was cut back by 3 bases and J by 8 bases. Germline loops: CDR1 DFQATT, CDR2 SNEGSKA (reference sequence). The CDR3 nucleotides are TGCAGTGCTAGGGAGTTAGCGGGAGTTACCCTTCATGAGCAGTTCTTC. It specifies CSARELAGVTLHEQFF.

V gene TRBV5-1 combines with J gene TRBJ2-7; D is ambiguous. The CDR3 runs 13 residues. V was trimmed by 0 bases and J by 7 bases, leaving 11 bases between them. CDR1 is SGHRS, CDR2 YFSETQ, per germline. CDR3 DNA: TGCGCCAGCAGCTTGGGAGGCGGATGGGAGCAGTACTTC. It specifies CASSLGGGWEQYF.

The CDR3: CASGIRGRNTDTQYF. The CDR3 DNA reads as TGCGCCAGCGGGATCCGAGGGCGGAACACAGATACGCAGTATTTT. The J gene is TRBJ2-3, the V gene TRBV10-1; TRBD2 is a possible D gene (5 bases). This CDR3 is built from 15 residues. Germline loops: CDR1 WNHNN, CDR2 SYGVQD (reference sequence). Trimming left V 8 bases short and J 2 bases short, with 17 bases between.

This clonotype occurred a few times. The J gene is TRBJ2-1, the V gene TRBV6-5; D unclear. Trimming took 8 bases from V and 4 from J, leaving 3 bases between them. The CDR3 loop spans 10 amino acids. CDR1 is MNHEY, CDR2 SVGAGI, per germline. CDR3 amino acids: CASGYNEQFF. As DNA, the CDR3 is TGTGCCAGCGGGTACAATGAGCAGTTCTTC.

This clonotype was picked up a small number of times. The chain combines TRBV9 with TRBJ2-7, with TRBD1 as a possible D gene (6 bases). Germline lookup yields CDR1 SGDLS and CDR2 YYNGEE. The germline V and J ends were trimmed by 0 bases and 6 bases, with 13 bases remaining between them. This CDR3 has 14 residues. CDR3 in DNA: TGTGCCAGCAGCGTAGGTGGGGGCAGAGGCGAGCAGTACTTC. It yields the protein CASSVGGGRGEQYF.

The V and J genes are TRBV5-8 and TRBJ1-2; D remains ambiguous. There are 16 residues in the CDR3. With 1 base removed from V and 2 bases from J, the gap between germline ends came to 15 bases. Germline V gene lookup returns CDR1 SGHTS and CDR2 YDEGEE. CDR3 protein: CASSLSYSYPNYGYTF. CDR3 in DNA: TGTGCCAGCAGCTTGTCGTACAGCTACCCGAACTATGGCTACACCTTC.

This clonotype was counted many times. V gene TRBV5-6 combines with J gene TRBJ2-2, with D tentatively TRBD1 (6 bases). This CDR3 is 16 amino acids long. Trimming shortened V by 1 base and J by 0 bases, and 10 bases separated the two germline ends. Germline V gives CDR1 SGHDT, CDR2 YYEEEE. The CDR3 nucleotides are TGTGCCAGCAGCTTGTACCGGACAGCGAACACCGGGGAGCTGTTTTTT. Translating it yields CASSLYRTANTGELFF. The complete variable domain, with remaining parts taken from reference TRBV5-6 and TRBJ2-2, reads DAGVTQSPTHLIKTRGQQVTLRCSPKSGHDTVSWYQQALGQGPQFIFQYYEEEERQRGNFPDRFSGHQFPNYSSELNVNALLLGDSALYLCASSLYRTANTGELFFGEGSRLTVL.

V and J are TRBV7-2 and TRBJ2-7; 8 positions agree with TRBD2. Germline V gene data show CDR1 as SGHTA and CDR2 as FQGNSA. The CDR3 is made up of 17 amino acids. V was pared by 0 bases and J by 3 bases, with 10 bases of the junction left unmatched. This CDR3 is CASSLALQLAENYEQYF. In DNA, the CDR3 is TGTGCCAGCAGCTTAGCCCTACAACTAGCGGAAAACTACGAGCAGTACTTC.

The chain combines TRBV29-1 with TRBJ2-2, with TRBD2 matching over 7 bases. Germline V gene sequence: CDR1 SQVTM, CDR2 ANQGSEA. Unmatched junction bases numbered 4, after V lost 6 bases and J lost 3 bases. The CDR3 has 13 residues. CDR3 residues: CSVLAADTGELFF. CDR3 bases: TGCAGCGTCCTAGCGGCTGACACCGGGGAGCTGTTTTTT.

This clonotype was detected only a few times. This CDR3 is CASSPLQGANEQFF. CDR3 DNA sequence: TGTGCCAGCAGCCCATTACAGGGGGCAAATGAGCAGTTCTTC. This rearrangement joins TRBV3-1 to TRBJ2-1; 9 nucleotides agree with TRBD1. There are 14 residues in the CDR3. V lost 4 bases, J lost 7 bases, and 5 bases stayed unmatched. Germline CDR1 reads LGHDT; CDR2 reads YNNKEL (reference sequence).

V gene TRBV24-1 combines with J gene TRBJ2-3; no firm D call. This CDR3 has 14 residues. CDR1 and CDR2 from the germline V gene are KGHDR and SFDVKD. V was cut by 4 bases and J by 4 bases, with 11 bases left in between. The CDR3 here is CATSDRGPADTQYF. DNA for the CDR3: TGTGCCACCAGTGACCGCGGTCCCGCAGATACGCAGTATTTT.

The chain is built from TRBV3-1 and TRBJ2-1, with unresolved D. The CDR3 has 14 amino acids. CDR1 and CDR2 (germline): LGHDT, YNNKEL (reference sequence). V shed 2 bases and J shed 7 bases, with 12 bases lying between them. The CDR3 here is CASSQSPARNEQFF. The CDR3 bases are TGTGCCAGCAGCCAATCCCCGGCGCGAAATGAGCAGTTCTTC.